The 23 T cell receptor beta chains in this list originate from one sample, sequenced in a study of cytomegalovirus exposure and HLA in healthy donors. This PCR relied on a set of 60 Vbeta primers and 13 Jbeta primers. TCRdb's copy holds only in-frame clones and misses some; the assay was immunoSEQ multiplex PCR. The data hold roughly 260,000 clones, with just under 85% observed a single time. Sequenced sample: PBMCs. Source of these receptors: a woman aged 40 to 50 in good health and CMV-seropositive.

The chain links TRBV10-1 to TRBJ1-3; possible D gene TRBD1, 6 bases. The CDR3 is 15 amino acids. Germline V gene data show CDR1 as WNHNN and CDR2 as SYGVQD (reference sequence). Trimming took off 7 bases at V and 4 bases at J, with 17 bases between the two ends. CDR3 DNA sequence: TGCGCCAGCAATTCAGGGGTACCTATAGGAAACACCATATATTTT. Protein: CASNSGVPIGNTIYF.

The chain employs TRBV7-9 and TRBJ2-7; a possible D gene is TRBD2 (5 bases). Germline V gives CDR1 SEHNR, CDR2 FQNEAQ (reference sequence). Trimming cost V 5 bases and J 0 bases, with 14 bases left between them. This CDR3 is 15 amino acids long. CDR3 sequence: CASSPTGISSYEQYF. The DNA of the CDR3 is TGTGCCAGCAGCCCGACGGGGATTAGCTCCTACGAGCAGTACTTC.

V usage is TRBV7-9 and J usage is TRBJ2-7, with a weak D call TRBD1 (5 bases). The V end was cut by 3 bases, the J end by 2 bases, with 8 bases between. The CDR3 runs to 13 residues. Germline values: CDR1 SEHNR, CDR2 FQNEAQ (reference sequence). CDR3 sequence reads: CASSFQGAYEQYF. CDR3 in DNA: TGTGCCAGCAGCTTTCAGGGCGCCTACGAGCAGTACTTC.

The V gene is TRBV18, the J gene TRBJ2-1; D unresolved. The ends were cut back, 3 bases at V and 4 bases at J, with 7 bases in the middle. The CDR3 consists of 13 residues. The V gene's germline CDR1 is KGHSH and CDR2 LQKENI. In DNA form, the CDR3 reads TGTGCCAGCTCACCTCCCACTTACAATGAGCAGTTCTTC. Its translation is CASSPPTYNEQFF.

A single count supports this clone. The junction and the germline gene differ at one end; a read error may be behind it. The chain employs TRBV28 and TRBJ2-1; TRBD2 matches 13 bases. CDR1 and CDR2 (germline): MDHEN, SYDVKM. This CDR3 comprises 16 residues. CDR3 protein: CAGSPWTSGSGNEQFF. The CDR3 nucleotides read TGTGCCGGCAGTCCATGGACTAGCGGGAGTGGCAATGAGCAGTTCTTC.

Concerning this clone itself: An end of the junction does not agree with germline; a read error may underlie this. The chain recombines TRBV29-1 with TRBJ2-7, with 7 bases that match TRBD1. Germline CDR1 is SQVTM and CDR2 is ANQGSEA. This CDR3 is 14 amino acids long. The CDR3 nucleotides are TGCAGCGTAGAAGAGCGACAGGGATCCTACGAGCAGTACTTC. This translates into CSVEERQGSYEQYF.

The genes are TRBV7-9 and TRBJ2-1; 7 nucleotides line up with TRBD2. The CDR3 totals 14 residues. Germline trimming cut 5 bases from V and 9 bases from J; bases unmatched to any gene: 10. Looked up from germline, CDR1 is SEHNR and CDR2 is FQNEAQ (reference sequence). The CDR3 sequence: CASSLEGAGPEQFF. The CDR3 DNA follows: TGTGCCAGCAGCCTAGAGGGAGCGGGGCCTGAGCAGTTCTTC.

This sequence joins TRBV9 and TRBJ2-2; 14 bases map to TRBD2. The length of the CDR3 is 18 residues. Trimming took 2 bases from V and 1 from J; bases not matched to a gene: 4. In germline, CDR1 is SGDLS, CDR2 YYNGEE. CDR3 sequence: CASSVRGLAGENTGELFF. The CDR3 DNA follows: TGTGCCAGCAGCGTGAGGGGACTAGCGGGGGAGAACACCGGGGAGCTGTTTTTT.

V gene TRBV11-3 combines with J gene TRBJ2-2; 7 bases match TRBD2. The CDR3 has 16 amino acids. The junction had 15 bases not matched to a gene; V was cut back by 7 bases and J by 7 bases. The germline V gene has CDR1 SGHNT and CDR2 YENEEA. Here the CDR3 reads CASTPFVGGGIGELFF. For the CDR3, the DNA is TGTGCCAGCACCCCCTTCGTTGGGGGGGGTATCGGGGAGCTGTTTTTT. The complete variable domain, with remaining parts taken from reference TRBV11-3 and TRBJ2-2, reads EAGVVQSPRYKIIEKKQPVAFWCNPISGHNTLYWYLQNLGQGPELLIRYENEEAVDDSQLPKDRFSAERLKGVDSTLKIQPAELGDSAVYLCASTPFVGGGIGELFFGEGSRLTVL.

The chain employs TRBV10-3 and TRBJ2-5, with 12 bases that match TRBD2. Losses at the gene ends were 4 bases for V and 3 bases for J; bases not matched to a gene: 3. CDR3 length: 15 amino acids. Per the germline V gene, CDR1 is ENHRY and CDR2 is SYGVKD. The CDR3 region has the DNA TGTGCCATCAGTGGCGGACTAGCGGGAAAAGAGACCCAGTACTTC. Translation: CAISGGLAGKETQYF.

This chain joins TRBV18 and TRBJ2-7, with 9 bases matching TRBD1. The V gene's germline CDR1 is KGHSH and CDR2 LQKENI. This CDR3 is built from 15 residues. Germline trimming cut 3 bases from V and 7 bases from J; bases unmatched to any gene: 10. The CDR3 protein is CASSPDGTGFGEQYF. In DNA, the CDR3 is TGTGCCAGCTCACCGGACGGGACAGGGTTTGGGGAGCAGTACTTC.

In its sample, this clone was seen once. J is TRBJ1-1 and V is TRBV6-5, with TRBD1 as a possible D gene (6 bases). Deletions cut 2 bases from V and 8 bases from J, with 12 bases between. The CDR3 loop spans 13 amino acids. The germline V gene encodes CDR1 MNHEY and CDR2 SVGAGI. For the CDR3, the DNA is TGTGCCAGCAGTTACGCCCGGGACAAGGAAGCTTTCTTT. Its protein is CASSYARDKEAFF.

This clone was detected once. This sequence joins TRBV5-1 and TRBJ2-5; D is uncertain. This CDR3 is 15 amino acids long. Germline V gene lookup returns CDR1 SGHRS and CDR2 YFSETQ. The V end lost 0 bases, the J end lost 2 bases, and 11 bases lay between the germline ends. The CDR3 region is CASSLEALRQETQYF. The CDR3 coding sequence is TGCGCCAGCAGCTTGGAAGCGCTTAGACAAGAGACCCAGTACTTC.

V usage is TRBV25-1 and J usage is TRBJ2-3; TRBD1 might be the D (5 bases). The V gene's germline CDR1 is MGHDK and CDR2 SYGVNS. Deletions cut 10 bases from V and 4 bases from J, with 9 bases between. The CDR3 consists of 11 residues. This chain's CDR3 is CAIGVSDTQYF. The CDR3 DNA reads TGTGCCATAGGGGTTTCAGATACGCAGTATTTT.

The J gene is TRBJ2-1, the V gene TRBV30; 7 bases are a match to TRBD2. CDR1 and CDR2 from the germline V gene are GTSNPN and SVGIG (reference sequence). This CDR3 is built from 13 residues. V lost 0 bases to trimming and J lost 9 bases; unmatched junction nucleotides: 5. DNA of the CDR3: TGTGCCTGGAGTGTCGGGACTACTTTTGAGCAGTTCTTC. This translates into CAWSVGTTFEQFF. Full variable domain (outside the CDR3, taken from reference TRBV30 and TRBJ2-1): SQTIHQWPATLVQPVGSPLSLECTVEGTSNPNLYWYRQAAGRGLQLLFYSVGIGQISSEVPQNLSASRPQDRQFILSSKKLLLSDSGFYLCAWSVGTTFEQFFGPGTRLTVL.

V is TRBV14 and J is TRBJ1-1; 8 bases line up with TRBD1. V trimming: 1 base; J trimming: 3 bases; junction bases outside the gene matches: 13. This CDR3 has 18 residues. The germline CDR1 and CDR2 sequences are SGHDN and FVKESK. The CDR3 DNA follows: TGTGCCAGCAGCCAAGCTTTTTTCCAGGGGGCGCGGTACACTGAAGCTTTCTTT. Amino acid sequence: CASSQAFFQGARYTEAFF.

This rearrangement joins TRBV2 to TRBJ2-7, with 8 bases aligning to TRBD2. CDR1 is SNHLY and CDR2 is FYNNEI in the germline V gene. The CDR3 is made up of 14 amino acids. V lost 8 bases to trimming and J lost 2 bases; unmatched junction nucleotides: 8. CDR3 sequence reads: CASGRSGGAYEQYF. The CDR3 nucleotides are TGTGCCAGCGGTAGGAGCGGGGGAGCCTACGAGCAGTACTTC.

The chain uses TRBV11-2 and TRBJ1-5; D perhaps matches TRBD1 (5 bases). Germline V gene lookup returns CDR1 SGHAT and CDR2 FQNNGV. With 2 bases removed from V and 7 bases from J, the gap between germline ends came to 15 bases. This CDR3 comprises 15 residues. CDR3 DNA: TGTGCCAGCAGCTTAAGGGCAGGACAAGGACAGCCCCAGCATTTT. Translated, it gives CASSLRAGQGQPQHF.

This chain joins TRBV28 and TRBJ1-4; no reliable D call. V was trimmed by 5 bases and J by 11 bases, leaving 12 bases between them. This CDR3 has 12 amino acids. CDR1 and CDR2 from the germline V gene are MDHEN and SYDVKM. This chain's CDR3 is CASSPERLKLFF. The CDR3 bases are TGTGCCAGCAGTCCCGAGCGTCTTAAACTGTTTTTT.

The chain recombines TRBV21-1 with TRBJ2-5; the table calls TRBD2, which could not be checked here. TRBV21-1 is listed as a pseudogene. CDR3 length: 19 amino acids. The CDR3 DNA follows: TGTGCCAGCAGCAAAAATCGAGGACTAGCGGGAGAGGTGCAAGAGACCCAGTACTTC. This gives the protein CASSKNRGLAGEVQETQYF.

This sequence joins TRBV11-2 and TRBJ1-1; D not certain. Germline lookup yields CDR1 SGHAT and CDR2 FQNNGV. CDR3 size: 14 residues. The V end lost 5 bases, the J end lost 0 bases, and 10 bases lay between the germline ends. The CDR3 spells CASSPGNLNTEAFF. The CDR3 DNA follows: TGTGCCAGCAGCCCGGGAAATCTGAACACTGAAGCTTTCTTT.

The chain employs TRBV7-8 and TRBJ1-4; no clear D gene. V gave up 4 bases and J gave up 8 bases, with 26 bases separating them. Per the germline V gene, CDR1 is SGHVS and CDR2 is FQNEAQ. The CDR3 loop spans 18 amino acids. CDR3 protein: CASSYTISGSAEDEKLFF. The CDR3 nucleotides read TGTGCCAGCAGCTACACTATATCGGGGAGCGCAGAGGACGAAAAACTGTTTTTT.

This clone has a single count. This sequence joins TRBV4-3 and TRBJ2-7, with TRBD1 matching 9 bases. The germline gives CDR1 LGHNA, CDR2 YSLEER. This CDR3 is built from 15 residues. The trim removed 0 bases at V and 7 bases at J, leaving 7 bases unmatched. The CDR3 DNA reads TGCGCCAGCAGCCAAGAAGGACAGGGGATGAGGGAGCAGTACTTC. It encodes CASSQEGQGMREQYF.